This is a list of T cell receptor beta chains from one sample in a study of blood T cell repertoires in COVID-19. Data came from immunoSEQ multiplex PCR; TCRdb stores just in-frame clones and leaves some out. Of 250,000 to 350,000 clones in the sample, around 90% were seen once. Input material: peripheral blood. These receptors originate from a woman aged 25 to 39 with COVID-19, enrolled during active disease. CDR3s include the opening cysteine and the closing phenylalanine or tryptophan. D genes are given only for firm matches. For some rows the clone size is stated as once, few or many, or as a class when expanded; others skip it.

v_call,d_call,j_call,clone_size,cdr3_nt,cdr3_aa
TRBV28,TRBD1,TRBJ1-1,.,TGTGCCAGCAGTCCGAACAGGGGGGACACTGAAGCTTTCTTT,CASSPNRGDTEAFF
TRBV24-1,.,TRBJ1-2,.,TGTGCCACCAGTGCGGGACTTTCCTATGGCTACACCTTC,CATSAGLSYGYTF
TRBV6-5,TRBD2,TRBJ2-1,.,TGTGCCAGCAGTCAACTAGCGGGAGACTACAATGAGCAGTTCTTC,CASSQLAGDYNEQFF
TRBV28,.,TRBJ1-1,.,TGTGCCAGCAGTTCCCCGGGCGGGAGAGTTAACACTGAAGCTTTCTTT,CASSSPGGRVNTEAFF
TRBV11-2,TRBD1,TRBJ2-2,.,TGTGCCAGCAGAACGGGACAGGCGAACACCGGGGAGCTGTTTTTT,CASRTGQANTGELFF
TRBV3-1/TRBV3-2,.,TRBJ2-1,.,TGTGCCAGCAGCCAAGAGAACGGTCGACGGAGCTCCTACAATGAGCAGTTCTTC,CASSQENGRRSSYNEQFF
TRBV5-1,TRBD2,TRBJ2-7,.,TGCGCCAGCAGCCAAGGGCTAGCGGGAGGGCCCTACGAGCAGTACTTC,CASSQGLAGGPYEQYF
TRBV6-2/TRBV6-3,.,TRBJ2-2,.,TGTGCCAGCAGTTACTACTACACCGGGGAGCTGTTTTTT,CASSYYYTGELFF
TRBV6-5,.,TRBJ1-5,.,TGTGCCAGCAGTTACTTGGAGGGAAGGCAGCCCCAGCATTTT,CASSYLEGRQPQHF
TRBV5-4,TRBD2,TRBJ2-1,.,TGTGCCAGCAGTCAATCACTAGCGGCTAGCTCCTACAATGAGCAGTTCTTC,CASSQSLAASSYNEQFF
TRBV7-9,TRBD1,TRBJ1-6,.,TGTGCCAGCAGCTTTAATCAGGGGGCGGTTTCACCCCTCCACTTT,CASSFNQGAVSPLHF
TRBV6-5,.,TRBJ2-1,once,TGTGCCAGCAGTCCTCTGATAGAGTCTGAGCAGTTCTTC,CASSPLIESEQFF
TRBV3-1/TRBV3-2,.,TRBJ1-1,.,TGTGCCAGCAGCCAAGGAATGGCGGGACCTAGGTCTTTCTTT,CASSQGMAGPRSFF
TRBV9,.,TRBJ2-5,.,TGTGCCAGCAGCGTGGGGCCTATAACAGAGACCCAGTACTTC,CASSVGPITETQYF
TRBV5-1,.,TRBJ1-1,.,TGCGCCAGCAGCTTGGGACTCATGAACACTGAAGCTTTCTTT,CASSLGLMNTEAFF
TRBV28,.,TRBJ1-5,.,TGTGCCAGCAGCCTCACCCGTAACTCCAATCAGCCCCAGCATTTT,CASSLTRNSNQPQHF
TRBV19,.,TRBJ1-5,.,TGTGCCAGTAGTACCACCCCCTTCGACAGTAACAATCAGCCCCAGCATTTT,CASSTTPFDSNNQPQHF
TRBV7-3,TRBD2,TRBJ2-3,.,TGTGCCAGCAGCTTAGGGGTCAGCGGGAGGGCCACAGATACGCAGTATTTT,CASSLGVSGRATDTQYF
TRBV28,.,TRBJ2-3,.,TGTGCCAGCAGTTTAAACAGGGCCCCAGATACGCAGTATTTT,CASSLNRAPDTQYF
TRBV6-6,.,TRBJ1-5,.,TGTGCCAGCAGTTATGACATCCGCAGTGGGCCCCAGCATTTT,CASSYDIRSGPQHF
TRBV12-3/TRBV12-4,.,TRBJ1-1,.,TGTGCCAGCAGTTCGACACTGAACACTGAAGCTTTCTTT,CASSSTLNTEAFF
TRBV2,TRBD2,TRBJ2-1,.,TGTGCCAGCACCGGCGGCGGGAGAGTTGAGCAGTTCTTC,CASTGGGRVEQFF
TRBV5-1,TRBD1,TRBJ1-6,.,TGCGCCAGCAGCTTGGATTCCGGACAGGGGGTATTCAATTCACCCCTCCACTTT,CASSLDSGQGVFNSPLHF
TRBV4-3,TRBD1,TRBJ1-2,.,TGCGCCAGCAGCCAAAATACAGGGGGCAGAGTTGATGGCTACACCTTC,CASSQNTGGRVDGYTF
TRBV11-2,.,TRBJ2-7,.,TGTGCCAGCAGCTTAATGCCGGCGGACGAGCAGTACTTC,CASSLMPADEQYF
TRBV18,TRBD2,TRBJ2-2,.,TGTGCCAGCTCACCAAGGGTAGCGGGTAACACCGGGGAGCTGTTTTTT,CASSPRVAGNTGELFF
TRBV5-4,TRBD1,TRBJ1-1,.,TGTGCCAGCAGCCTGAACAGGGGTACTGAAGCTTTCTTT,CASSLNRGTEAFF
TRBV7-6,TRBD1,TRBJ2-3,.,TGTGCCAGCAGCTTTGCGGCAACGACAGGGGGCACAGATACGCAGTATTTT,CASSFAATTGGTDTQYF
TRBV11-2,.,TRBJ2-1,once,TGTGCCAGCAGCCCCACGGGGTGGGATGAGCAGTTCTTC,CASSPTGWDEQFF
TRBV5-4,TRBD1,TRBJ1-2,.,TGTGCCAGCAGCTTCGCACAGGGGGACTATGGCTACACCTTC,CASSFAQGDYGYTF
TRBV27,.,TRBJ1-1,.,TGTGCCAGCAGCCGAGATCGGCGGGCCACTGAAGCTTTCTTT,CASSRDRRATEAFF
TRBV10-3,TRBD2,TRBJ2-4,.,TGTGCCATCACCGGACTAGCGAGAGCCAAAAACATTCAGTACTTC,CAITGLARAKNIQYF
TRBV21-1,.,TRBJ1-1,.,TGTGCCAGCAGCGGGCAGGGTGAAGCCACTGAAGCTTTCTTT,CASSGQGEATEAFF
TRBV19,TRBD2,TRBJ2-1,.,TGTGCCAGTAGTCCGGGGGGGCGGGATGAGCAGTTCTTC,CASSPGGRDEQFF
TRBV19,TRBD1,TRBJ1-1,.,TGTGCCAGTAGTATGAAGGGGGCCACTGAAGCTTTCTTT,CASSMKGATEAFF
TRBV5-4,.,TRBJ2-5,.,TGTGCCAGCAGCTTGAGGGGGACGGAGACCCAGTACTTC,CASSLRGTETQYF
TRBV9,.,TRBJ2-3,.,TGTGCCAGCAGCGTAGTAGGAGGCCCAGATACGCAGTATTTT,CASSVVGGPDTQYF
TRBV5-1,.,TRBJ1-1,.,TGCGCCAGCAGCTTGGGTTCGGGTCTGGCCGCAAACACTGAAGCTTTCTTT,CASSLGSGLAANTEAFF
TRBV7-9,.,TRBJ1-3,.,TGTGCCAGCAGCTCCGGGACGGCGGGGGGAAACACCATATATTTT,CASSSGTAGGNTIYF
TRBV7-9,.,TRBJ1-1,.,TGTGCCAGCAGCTTAGGGGCGGGGGGACTGAACACTGAAGCTTTCTTT,CASSLGAGGLNTEAFF
TRBV21-1,.,TRBJ2-5,.,TGTGCCAGCAGCAATCCCGGGGTCCGGGAGACCCAGTACTTC,CASSNPGVRETQYF
TRBV28,TRBD1,TRBJ1-1,.,TGTGCCAGCAGTTCGCGTCCCGGGACAGGAGCCTTT,CASSSRPGTGAF
TRBV7-2,TRBD2,TRBJ2-5,.,TGTGCCAGCAGCCTAGAGTTGGGTGGGAGGGCCGGTTCGACCCAGTACTTC,CASSLELGGRAGSTQYF
TRBV6-2/TRBV6-3,.,TRBJ2-7,.,TGTGCCAGCAGCCAGCGACTAGTTGGGGACGAGCAGTACTTC,CASSQRLVGDEQYF
TRBV5-1,.,TRBJ1-5,.,TGCGCCAGCAGCCCGGGGGGTCTGCAGCCCCAGCATTTT,CASSPGGLQPQHF
TRBV19,TRBD2,TRBJ2-7,once,TGTGCCAGTAGTGCCCCCGGGGAGGGAGTCTACGAGCAGTACTTC,CASSAPGEGVYEQYF
TRBV15,.,TRBJ1-5,.,TGTGCCACCAGCAGAACGGATCAGCCCCAGCATTTT,CATSRTDQPQHF
TRBV6-5,.,TRBJ1-4,.,TGTGCCAGCAGTTACCGGGGGGCGCGGGAAAAACTGTTTTTT,CASSYRGAREKLFF
TRBV28,TRBD2,TRBJ2-3,.,TGTGCCAGCAGTTTATTCGCTAGCGGTTACACAGATACGCAGTATTTT,CASSLFASGYTDTQYF
TRBV27,TRBD2,TRBJ2-6,.,TGTGCCAGCAGTTTTGGGGGGGTCGGGGCCAACGTCCTGACTTTC,CASSFGGVGANVLTF
TRBV6-2/TRBV6-3,.,TRBJ2-1,.,TGTGCCAGCAGTTACGGCCTCTACAATGAGCAGTTCTTC,CASSYGLYNEQFF
TRBV30,.,TRBJ2-7,.,TGTGCCTGGAGTGTGGGCCCATACTACGAGCAGTACTTC,CAWSVGPYYEQYF
TRBV5-6,.,TRBJ1-4,.,TGTGCCAGCAGCATAGAAAAACTGTTTTTT,CASSIEKLFF